This is a list of T cell receptor beta chains from one sample in a study of blood T cells in healthy people across ages. From the 5' RACE reads, TCRdb called clonotypes with MiXCR, one entry per CDR3 protein. Of about a million distinct CDR3 sequences in the sample, roughly 47% were seen once. Specimen: blood. These TCRs come from a woman in her sixties in good health. Each CDR3 is given with its conserved first and last residue. D genes are given only for firm matches. Size values are once, few and many counts, or a class for expanded clones, and some rows have none.

J,D,V,size,length,DNA,CDR3
TRBJ2-7,TRBD1,TRBV10-3,few,13,TGTGCCATCAGTACCGGGACAGGCTACGAGCAGTACTTC,CAISTGTGYEQYF
TRBJ1-2,NA,TRBV3-1,NA,14,TGTGCCAGCACCCTAGGGGTGTCGGGGCGAGGCTACACCTTC,CASTLGVSGRGYTF
TRBJ2-7,TRBD2,TRBV7-6,NA,15,TGTGCCAGCAGCTTAGTTAACCTAGCGGGGTACGAGCAGTACTTC,CASSLVNLAGYEQYF
TRBJ2-7,NA,TRBV20-1,NA,16,TGCAGTGCTAGAGATGATCTAGCGACGTTGCTTTACGAGCAGTACTTC,CSARDDLATLLYEQYF
TRBJ2-1,NA,TRBV4-1,NA,15,TGCGCCAGCAGCCCCGATCACAGGGACTACAATGAGCAGTTCTTC,CASSPDHRDYNEQFF
TRBJ2-1,NA,TRBV12-3/TRBV12-4,NA,10,TGTGCCAGCAGTTTCTATGAGCAGTTCTTC,CASSFYEQFF
TRBJ2-7,NA,TRBV28,NA,12,TGTGCCAGCACCTTTATGCGCGGCGAGCAGTACTTC,CASTFMRGEQYF
TRBJ2-2,NA,TRBV7-2,few,13,TGTGCCAGCAGCTCACTTCCGACCGGGGAGCTGTTTTTT,CASSSLPTGELFF
TRBJ2-2,NA,TRBV7-9,NA,15,TGTGCCAGCAGCTTCGAAGACACGTTCACCGGGGAGCTGTTTTTT,CASSFEDTFTGELFF
TRBJ2-3,NA,TRBV5-5,NA,14,TGTGCCAGCAGCTACAGGGAGACTCCCCATACGCAGTATTTT,CASSYRETPHTQYF
TRBJ1-5,TRBD1,TRBV7-9,few,16,TGTGCCAGCAGCCCAGGGGGGGGACCGCCCTCCGAGCCCCAGCATTTT,CASSPGGGPPSEPQHF
TRBJ2-3,NA,TRBV24-1,NA,14,TGTGCCACCAGTGATGCCAAGCCCACAGATACGCAGTATTTT,CATSDAKPTDTQYF
TRBJ1-2,NA,TRBV20-1,NA,14,TGCAGTGCACCTACCCTGGACGGGGCTTATGGCTACACCTTC,CSAPTLDGAYGYTF